Listed below are T cell receptor beta chains from one sample, sequenced in a study of identical twins. MiXCR was run by TCRdb on the 5' RACE reads, yielding one entry per CDR3 protein. The data hold roughly 720,000 distinct CDR3 sequences, with roughly 18% observed a single time. These sequences were also reported in another study, on T cells expressing NK-cell markers.

Sequenced material: PBMCs. These receptor sequences come from a woman aged 18 to 35 in good health. CDR3s include the opening cysteine and the closing phenylalanine or tryptophan. The order of the fields is J gene, CDR3 length, clone size, D gene, V gene, CDR3 protein, CDR3 DNA. The D gene is left open where the match is weak. Clone sizes are given selectively: once, few, many, or a class where the clone is expanded.

J gene: TRBJ2-5
CDR3 length: 13
clone size: NA
D gene: TRBD2
V gene: TRBV20-1
CDR3 protein: CSASSSGDETQYF
CDR3 DNA: TGCAGTGCTAGTTCTAGCGGGGATGAGACCCAGTACTTC

J gene: TRBJ2-3
CDR3 length: 15
clone size: NA
D gene: NA
V gene: TRBV20-1
CDR3 protein: CSAPTSAGGTDTQYF
CDR3 DNA: TGCAGTGCCCCCACTAGCGCAGGGGGCACAGATACGCAGTATTTT

J gene: TRBJ2-3
CDR3 length: 16
clone size: few
D gene: NA
V gene: TRBV7-9
CDR3 protein: CASSLNPSEPTDTQYF
CDR3 DNA: TGTGCCAGCAGCTTAAATCCTAGCGAACCCACAGATACGCAGTATTTT

J gene: TRBJ1-5
CDR3 length: 14
clone size: few
D gene: NA
V gene: TRBV3-1
CDR3 protein: CASSPNVLNQPQHF
CDR3 DNA: TGTGCCAGCAGCCCAAACGTTCTCAATCAGCCCCAGCATTTT

J gene: TRBJ2-1
CDR3 length: 18
clone size: NA
D gene: TRBD2
V gene: TRBV3-1
CDR3 protein: CASSLGMGRGGGYNEQFF
CDR3 DNA: TGTGCCAGCAGCCTAGGTATGGGACGGGGGGGTGGCTACAATGAGCAGTTCTTC

J gene: TRBJ2-3
CDR3 length: 15
clone size: few
D gene: NA
V gene: TRBV7-2
CDR3 protein: CASSPVTSATDTQYF
CDR3 DNA: TGTGCCAGCAGCCCCGTAACTTCCGCCACAGATACGCAGTATTTT

J gene: TRBJ2-7
CDR3 length: 11
clone size: few
D gene: NA
V gene: TRBV30
CDR3 protein: CAWSLTYEQYF
CDR3 DNA: TGTGCCTGGAGTTTGACCTACGAGCAGTACTTC

J gene: TRBJ2-7
CDR3 length: 13
clone size: few
D gene: NA
V gene: TRBV30
CDR3 protein: CAWSEVGPYEQYF
CDR3 DNA: TGTGCCTGGAGTGAGGTCGGTCCCTACGAGCAGTACTTC

J gene: TRBJ2-7
CDR3 length: 19
clone size: NA
D gene: TRBD2
V gene: TRBV29-1
CDR3 protein: CSVEVSGTSGRVPFYEQYF
CDR3 DNA: TGCAGCGTTGAAGTCTCCGGGACTAGCGGGAGAGTTCCGTTCTACGAGCAGTACTTC

J gene: TRBJ2-7
CDR3 length: 15
clone size: few
D gene: TRBD2
V gene: TRBV9
CDR3 protein: CASSRMTSGAHEQYF
CDR3 DNA: TGTGCCAGCAGCCGAATGACTAGCGGGGCCCACGAGCAGTACTTC

J gene: TRBJ2-3
CDR3 length: 16
clone size: NA
D gene: TRBD2
V gene: TRBV5-1
CDR3 protein: CASSHRTSGSTDTQYF
CDR3 DNA: TGCGCCAGCAGCCACCGGACTAGCGGAAGCACAGATACGCAGTATTTT

J gene: TRBJ2-7
CDR3 length: 13
clone size: few
D gene: TRBD2
V gene: TRBV7-2
CDR3 protein: CASSRTSDYEQYF
CDR3 DNA: TGTGCCAGCAGCAGGACTAGCGACTACGAGCAGTACTTC

J gene: TRBJ2-5
CDR3 length: 15
clone size: few
D gene: NA
V gene: TRBV6-2/TRBV6-3
CDR3 protein: CASRQPLDVTETQYF
CDR3 DNA: TGTGCCAGCAGGCAACCCCTAGACGTGACTGAGACCCAGTACTTC

J gene: TRBJ1-2
CDR3 length: 13
clone size: few
D gene: NA
V gene: TRBV12-3/TRBV12-4
CDR3 protein: CASSTDISYGYTF
CDR3 DNA: TGTGCCAGCAGCACGGACATTTCCTATGGCTACACCTTC

J gene: TRBJ2-7
CDR3 length: 14
clone size: NA
D gene: NA
V gene: TRBV12-3/TRBV12-4
CDR3 protein: CASSSRDTLYEQYF
CDR3 DNA: TGTGCCAGCAGTTCCCGGGACACCCTCTACGAGCAGTACTTC

J gene: TRBJ2-7
CDR3 length: 16
clone size: NA
D gene: NA
V gene: TRBV20-1
CDR3 protein: CSAPYAFTGPPYEQYF
CDR3 DNA: TGCAGTGCTCCTTACGCCTTCACAGGGCCCCCCTACGAGCAGTACTTC

J gene: TRBJ2-5
CDR3 length: 15
clone size: few
D gene: NA
V gene: TRBV29-1
CDR3 protein: CSVEGVRGVKETQYF
CDR3 DNA: TGCAGCGTTGAAGGGGTCCGGGGTGTGAAAGAGACCCAGTACTTC

J gene: TRBJ2-7
CDR3 length: 15
clone size: NA
D gene: NA
V gene: TRBV6-5
CDR3 protein: CASSYGSGMAYEQYF
CDR3 DNA: TGTGCCAGCAGTTATGGGTCAGGGATGGCCTACGAGCAGTACTTC

J gene: TRBJ2-7
CDR3 length: 11
clone size: few
D gene: NA
V gene: TRBV3-1
CDR3 protein: CASSQGMQQYF
CDR3 DNA: TGTGCCAGCAGCCAGGGGATGCAGCAGTACTTC

J gene: TRBJ2-7
CDR3 length: 16
clone size: few
D gene: NA
V gene: TRBV6-5
CDR3 protein: CASSYSLSGASYEQYF
CDR3 DNA: TGTGCCAGCAGTTACTCTTTAAGCGGAGCCTCCTACGAGCAGTACTTC

J gene: TRBJ2-7
CDR3 length: 15
clone size: few
D gene: TRBD1
V gene: TRBV12-3/TRBV12-4
CDR3 protein: CASSLRSGGVYEQYF
CDR3 DNA: TGTGCCAGCAGTTTAAGGTCAGGGGGCGTTTACGAGCAGTACTTC

J gene: TRBJ2-7
CDR3 length: 14
clone size: NA
D gene: TRBD1
V gene: TRBV5-1
CDR3 protein: CASSLGQGSSEQYF
CDR3 DNA: TGCGCCAGCAGCTTGGGACAGGGATCCTCCGAGCAGTACTTC

J gene: TRBJ2-7
CDR3 length: 14
clone size: few
D gene: TRBD1
V gene: TRBV5-1
CDR3 protein: CASSVQGASYEQYF
CDR3 DNA: TGCGCCAGCAGCGTACAGGGGGCTTCCTACGAGCAGTACTTC

J gene: TRBJ2-3
CDR3 length: 15
clone size: NA
D gene: NA
V gene: TRBV12-3/TRBV12-4
CDR3 protein: CASSPRTGGTDTQYF
CDR3 DNA: TGTGCCAGCAGTCCTCGGACCGGTGGTACAGATACGCAGTATTTT

J gene: TRBJ2-7
CDR3 length: 17
clone size: NA
D gene: TRBD2
V gene: TRBV20-1
CDR3 protein: CSAKHTRGLAGGFEQYF
CDR3 DNA: TGCAGTGCCAAGCACACCCGGGGACTAGCGGGAGGGTTCGAGCAGTACTTC

J gene: TRBJ2-1
CDR3 length: 15
clone size: few
D gene: NA
V gene: TRBV20-1
CDR3 protein: CSARALRDSYNEQFF
CDR3 DNA: TGCAGTGCTAGAGCCCTCCGGGACTCCTACAATGAGCAGTTCTTC

J gene: TRBJ1-5
CDR3 length: 14
clone size: NA
D gene: NA
V gene: TRBV6-1
CDR3 protein: CASSGDSPDQPQHF
CDR3 DNA: TGTGCCAGCAGTGGTGACAGTCCCGATCAGCCCCAGCATTTT

J gene: TRBJ2-7
CDR3 length: 13
clone size: few
D gene: NA
V gene: TRBV9
CDR3 protein: CASSVQGGYEQYF
CDR3 DNA: TGTGCCAGCAGCGTACAGGGGGGCTACGAGCAGTACTTC

J gene: TRBJ2-3
CDR3 length: 14
clone size: NA
D gene: NA
V gene: TRBV18
CDR3 protein: CASSPPSLGDTQYF
CDR3 DNA: TGTGCCAGCTCACCACCTTCACTCGGAGATACGCAGTATTTT

J gene: TRBJ2-1
CDR3 length: 14
clone size: NA
D gene: NA
V gene: TRBV18
CDR3 protein: CASSKNRGDNEQFF
CDR3 DNA: TGTGCCAGCTCCAAAAACCGGGGCGACAATGAGCAGTTCTTC

J gene: TRBJ1-6
CDR3 length: 13
clone size: NA
D gene: NA
V gene: TRBV3-1
CDR3 protein: CASSQAEGSPLHF
CDR3 DNA: TGTGCCAGCAGCCAGGCTGAAGGGTCACCCCTCCACTTT

J gene: TRBJ2-1
CDR3 length: 15
clone size: few
D gene: TRBD2
V gene: TRBV4-3
CDR3 protein: CASSHIAGGYNEQFF
CDR3 DNA: TGCGCCAGCAGCCACATAGCGGGAGGGTACAATGAGCAGTTCTTC

J gene: TRBJ2-7
CDR3 length: 12
clone size: few
D gene: NA
V gene: TRBV12-3/TRBV12-4
CDR3 protein: CASNRWGYEQYF
CDR3 DNA: TGTGCCAGCAACCGTTGGGGCTACGAGCAGTACTTC

J gene: TRBJ2-7
CDR3 length: 12
clone size: few
D gene: NA
V gene: TRBV12-3/TRBV12-4
CDR3 protein: CASSFRLGEQYF
CDR3 DNA: TGTGCCAGCAGTTTTAGATTGGGCGAGCAGTACTTC

J gene: TRBJ1-6
CDR3 length: 16
clone size: few
D gene: NA
V gene: TRBV12-3/TRBV12-4
CDR3 protein: CASRGGLTVFNSPLHF
CDR3 DNA: TGTGCCAGCAGGGGGGGACTGACCGTATTTAATTCACCCCTCCACTTT

J gene: TRBJ1-5
CDR3 length: 14
clone size: few
D gene: TRBD1
V gene: TRBV20-1
CDR3 protein: CSARDGTVNQPQHF
CDR3 DNA: TGCAGTGCTAGGGACGGGACAGTCAATCAGCCCCAGCATTTT

J gene: TRBJ2-7
CDR3 length: 16
clone size: NA
D gene: NA
V gene: TRBV6-2/TRBV6-3
CDR3 protein: CASGSLKTGPNYEQYF
CDR3 DNA: TGTGCCAGCGGGTCCCTCAAGACGGGACCCAACTACGAGCAGTACTTC

J gene: TRBJ1-1
CDR3 length: 16
clone size: few
D gene: NA
V gene: TRBV20-1
CDR3 protein: CSARTTFSAGNTEAFF
CDR3 DNA: TGCAGTGCTCGAACCACCTTCAGTGCAGGGAACACTGAAGCTTTCTTT

J gene: TRBJ2-1
CDR3 length: 16
clone size: NA
D gene: TRBD2
V gene: TRBV2
CDR3 protein: CASRTGLAGISNEQFF
CDR3 DNA: TGTGCCAGCAGGACGGGACTAGCGGGGATCAGCAATGAGCAGTTCTTC

J gene: TRBJ2-4
CDR3 length: 15
clone size: few
D gene: TRBD2
V gene: TRBV12-3/TRBV12-4
CDR3 protein: CASSLSGRASYIQYF
CDR3 DNA: TGTGCCAGCAGTTTAAGCGGGAGGGCCTCGTACATTCAGTACTTC

J gene: TRBJ2-3
CDR3 length: 20
clone size: NA
D gene: NA
V gene: TRBV5-6
CDR3 protein: CASSLVAPRPNLLRTDTQYF
CDR3 DNA: TGTGCCAGCAGCTTGGTCGCGCCCAGACCTAATCTCCTACGCACAGATACGCAGTATTTT

J gene: TRBJ1-2
CDR3 length: 12
clone size: few
D gene: NA
V gene: TRBV20-1
CDR3 protein: CSVGKGDGGYTF
CDR3 DNA: TGCAGTGTAGGAAAAGGTGACGGAGGCTACACCTTC

J gene: TRBJ2-1
CDR3 length: 16
clone size: NA
D gene: NA
V gene: TRBV11-1
CDR3 protein: CASSLVGRGLYNEQFF
CDR3 DNA: TGTGCCAGCAGCTTAGTCGGTAGAGGACTCTACAATGAGCAGTTCTTC

J gene: TRBJ2-5
CDR3 length: 13
clone size: few
D gene: NA
V gene: TRBV15
CDR3 protein: CATSRDSRETQYF
CDR3 DNA: TGTGCCACCAGCAGAGATAGCAGGGAGACCCAGTACTTC

J gene: TRBJ1-1
CDR3 length: 14
clone size: few
D gene: TRBD1
V gene: TRBV20-1
CDR3 protein: CSASGRGKNTEAFF
CDR3 DNA: TGCAGTGCTAGCGGCAGGGGGAAGAACACTGAAGCTTTCTTT

J gene: TRBJ2-6
CDR3 length: 17
clone size: NA
D gene: TRBD1
V gene: TRBV20-1
CDR3 protein: CSASIGTDHSGANVLTF
CDR3 DNA: TGCAGTGCTTCAATCGGGACAGACCACTCTGGGGCCAACGTCCTGACTTTC

J gene: TRBJ2-5
CDR3 length: 13
clone size: many
D gene: NA
V gene: TRBV5-5
CDR3 protein: CASSLVAGETQYF
CDR3 DNA: TGTGCCAGCAGCTTGGTTGCAGGGGAGACCCAGTACTTC

J gene: TRBJ2-7
CDR3 length: 15
clone size: NA
D gene: NA
V gene: TRBV10-3
CDR3 protein: CAISESRPKPYEQYF
CDR3 DNA: TGTGCCATCAGTGAGTCGAGACCTAAACCCTACGAGCAGTACTTC

J gene: TRBJ2-7
CDR3 length: 13
clone size: NA
D gene: NA
V gene: TRBV2
CDR3 protein: CASDKRLGYEQYF
CDR3 DNA: TGTGCCAGCGACAAAAGACTGGGCTACGAGCAGTACTTC

J gene: TRBJ1-1
CDR3 length: 14
clone size: NA
D gene: NA
V gene: TRBV3-1
CDR3 protein: CASSPGWGNTEAFF
CDR3 DNA: TGTGCCAGCAGCCCAGGGTGGGGAAACACTGAAGCTTTCTTT